The 15 T cell receptor beta chains listed next were all sequenced from one sample in a study of T-cell memory formation after mild COVID-19. TCRdb itself ran the 5' RACE reads through MiXCR, one entry per CDR3 protein. The sample lists under 450,000 distinct CDR3 sequences; about an eighth were seen once. The specimen sequenced was PBMCs or a T cell subset sorted from them (not recorded which). These receptors were obtained from a man aged 18 to 35 who had mild COVID-19 (a few samples of this study predate the infection). Cell type and time point are not known.

The chain joins TRBV24-1 to TRBJ2-1; 8 positions agree with TRBD1. CDR1 is KGHDR and CDR2 is SFDVKD in the germline V gene. This CDR3 has 15 residues. V dropped 2 bases and J dropped 5; count of bases not matched to a gene: 4. CDR3 nucleotide sequence: TGTGCCACCAGTGATTCAGGACAGGGCGACAATGAGCAGTTCTTC. It specifies CATSDSGQGDNEQFF.

This sequence joins TRBV7-2 and TRBJ2-5, with 8 bases that match TRBD2. The CDR3 totals 16 residues. Germline V gives CDR1 SGHTA, CDR2 FQGNSA. V trimming: 7 bases; J trimming: 4 bases; junction bases outside the gene matches: 14. CDR3 in DNA: TGTGCCAGCACCGAAACCGGGACTAGGGTGACAGAGACCCAGTACTTC. Protein sequence: CASTETGTRVTETQYF.

This CDR3 reads CASSHSSGILSYEQYF. The CDR3 region has the DNA TGTGCCAGCAGCCACTCGTCGGGGATCCTCTCCTACGAGCAGTACTTC. This rearrangement joins TRBV3-1 to TRBJ2-7; the D gene is possibly TRBD2 (5 bases). The CDR3 sequence is 16 residues long. V lost 3 bases to trimming and J lost 0 bases, with 15 bases between them. From germline, CDR1 is LGHDT and CDR2 YNNKEL (reference sequence).

Ten or more counts support this clonotype. The chain couples TRBV6-5 to TRBJ1-1; D is perhaps TRBD1 (5 bases). V lost 6 bases and J lost 11, with 16 bases in between. The CDR3 loop spans 12 amino acids. CDR1 is MNHEY and CDR2 is SVGAGI in the germline V gene. This chain's CDR3 is CASSLRGGKAFF. CDR3 coding DNA: TGTGCCAGCAGCCTACGTGGGGGGAAGGCTTTCTTT.

This clonotype turned up a few times. The chain recombines TRBV20-1 with TRBJ2-4, with a tentative D call TRBD1 (7 bases). The germline V gene encodes CDR1 DFQATT and CDR2 SNEGSKA (reference sequence). V lost 7 bases and J 1 base, leaving 17 bases between the germline ends. CDR3 length: 15 residues. CDR3 DNA: TGCAGTGGAGCAGGGGGGATCGGGGCCAAAAACATTCAGTACTTC. Translation gives CSGAGGIGAKNIQYF.

This chain connects TRBV10-3 to TRBJ2-3; 10 positions match TRBD2. The V segment lost 2 bases and the J segment 4 bases; nucleotides outside the gene matches: 9. This CDR3 has 17 residues. Germline lookup yields CDR1 ENHRY and CDR2 SYGVKD. The CDR3 bases are TGTGCCATCAGTGAGCCAACTAGCGGGGTCATTGCAGATACGCAGTATTTT. It translates to CAISEPTSGVIADTQYF.

The gene calls are TRBV6-6 and TRBJ1-5; 9 bases are a match to TRBD1. The CDR3 has 16 residues. The germline V gene encodes CDR1 MNHNY and CDR2 SVGAGI (reference sequence). V shed 6 bases, J shed 2 bases, and the junction held 8 bases outside the gene matches. CDR3: CASRGGQGIGNQPQHF. The CDR3 bases are TGTGCCAGCAGAGGCGGACAGGGGATCGGCAATCAGCCCCAGCATTTT.

The V call is TRBV6-5, the J call TRBJ2-2; 8 bases are a match to TRBD1. The CDR3 spans 19 residues. Germline loops: CDR1 MNHEY, CDR2 SVGAGI. V shed 0 bases and J 1 base; nucleotides not matched to a gene: 10. The CDR3 sequence: CASSYSSDRVFWNTGELFF. CDR3 nucleotides: TGTGCCAGCAGTTACTCATCGGACAGGGTTTTCTGGAACACCGGGGAGCTGTTTTTT.

This clonotype has more than one count but fewer than ten. The gene calls are TRBV15 and TRBJ1-1; D remains unclear. Per germline, CDR1 LNHNV and CDR2 YYDKDF (reference sequence). The CDR3 extends over 15 amino acids. Trimming stripped 0 bases from V and 6 bases from J, with 14 bases between. CDR3 sequence: CATSRDLGKDSEAFF. In DNA form, the CDR3 reads TGTGCCACCAGCAGAGATCTGGGAAAGGATTCTGAAGCTTTCTTT.

The table lists this clonotype with many counts. The genes are TRBV11-2 and TRBJ2-1; D gene uncertain. V was trimmed by 0 bases and J by 2 bases, leaving 8 bases between them. In germline, CDR1 is SGHAT, CDR2 FQNNGV. This CDR3 spans 15 amino acids. CDR3 bases: TGTGCCAGCAGCTTAGAAGGGCTCGCCTACAATGAGCAGTTCTTC. This sequence encodes CASSLEGLAYNEQFF.

This clonotype has more than one count but fewer than ten. The chain is built from TRBV7-3 and TRBJ2-3, with 10 bases lining up with TRBD1. Germline lookup yields CDR1 SGHTA and CDR2 FQGTGA. V lost 4 bases to trimming and J lost 9 bases; unmatched junction nucleotides: 4. This CDR3 spans 13 amino acids. CDR3 coding DNA: TGTGCCAGCAGCTCGGGACAGGGGAACACGCAGTATTTT. This encodes CASSSGQGNTQYF.

This clonotype was picked up a small number of times. V usage is TRBV7-2 and J usage is TRBJ2-3; 14 bases fit TRBD2. The CDR3 runs to 16 residues. V shed 6 bases and J 5 bases; nucleotides not matched to a gene: 7. The germline V gene has CDR1 SGHTA and CDR2 FQGNSA. The CDR3 DNA sequence: TGTGCCAGCAGGTCGAGACTAGCGGGGGGGATAGATACGCAGTATTTT. Its protein is CASRSRLAGGIDTQYF.

This chain joins TRBV7-8 and TRBJ2-1; perhaps TRBD1 as D (6 bases). The CDR3 runs to 15 residues. V lost 8 bases to trimming and J lost 4 bases, with 18 bases between them. Germline lookup yields CDR1 SGHVS and CDR2 FQNEAQ. The CDR3 is CASWDKEDRYNEQFF. The CDR3 DNA is TGTGCCAGCTGGGACAAAGAGGACAGATACAATGAGCAGTTCTTC.

In this sample, this clonotype turned up a few times. This chain links TRBV5-4 with TRBJ2-3, with D tentatively TRBD2 (6 bases). This CDR3 is built from 14 residues. Trimming took off 6 bases at V and 2 bases at J, with 13 bases between the two ends. Germline V lookup: CDR1 SGHNT, CDR2 YYREEE (reference sequence). The CDR3 DNA is TGTGCCAGCACCCGTGGCGGGGACACAGATACGCAGTATTTT. This codes for CASTRGGDTDTQYF.

The rearrangement joins TRBV9 to TRBJ1-6; D ambiguous. The V gene lost 0 bases and the J gene lost 5 bases, with 9 bases spanning the gap. This CDR3 contains 15 residues. Germline CDR1 SGDLS, CDR2 YYNGEE. The CDR3 coding sequence is TGTGCCAGCAGCGTAGGACCCTCTAATAATTCACCCCTCCACTTT. It encodes CASSVGPSNNSPLHF.